This T cell receptor (beta chain) appears in the sequencing data of a study of control samples from healthy donors and cancer patients. Trimming took off 1 base at V and 1 base at J, with 13 bases between the two ends. Germline-derived CDR1 and CDR2 are ENHRY and SYGVKD. The CDR3 is 16 residues long. TCRdb's table, derived via immunoSEQ multiplex PCR, lists solely in-frame clones and lacks some. This sample has around 170,000 clones; 90% occur once, and the top ten carry about 1.4%. The chain employs TRBV10-3 and TRBJ2-5, with D perhaps TRBD2 (5 bases). Sequencing was carried out using blood. The clonotype comes from a woman aged 50 to 65 in good health. The CDR3 protein is CAISEYGTGSQETQYF. The CDR3 DNA reads TGTGCCATCAGTGAGTATGGTACGGGGAGCCAAGAGACCCAGTACTTC.